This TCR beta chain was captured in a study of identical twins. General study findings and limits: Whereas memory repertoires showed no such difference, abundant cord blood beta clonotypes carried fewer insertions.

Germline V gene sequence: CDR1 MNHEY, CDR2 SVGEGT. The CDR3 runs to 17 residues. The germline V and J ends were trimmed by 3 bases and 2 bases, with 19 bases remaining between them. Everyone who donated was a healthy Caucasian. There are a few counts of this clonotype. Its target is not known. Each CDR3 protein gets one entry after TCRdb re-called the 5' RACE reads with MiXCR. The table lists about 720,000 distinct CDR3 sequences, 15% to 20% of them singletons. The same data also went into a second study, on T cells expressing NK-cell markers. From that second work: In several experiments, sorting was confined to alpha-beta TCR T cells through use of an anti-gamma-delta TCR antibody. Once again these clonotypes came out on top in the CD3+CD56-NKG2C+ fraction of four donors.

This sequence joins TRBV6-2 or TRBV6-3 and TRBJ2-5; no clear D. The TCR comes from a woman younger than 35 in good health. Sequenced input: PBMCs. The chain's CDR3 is CASSYIPQDLRQETQYF. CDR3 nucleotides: TGTGCCAGCAGTTATATCCCCCAAGACTTGCGGCAAGAGACCCAGTACTTC.